This entry describes one T cell receptor (beta chain). The antigen is unknown. The data originate from a study of graft-versus-host responses after intestinal transplantation. Overall study context: Every recipient underwent anti-thymocyte globulin induction, then tacrolimus and steroids for 3 to 4 years.

V lost 5 bases, J lost 3 bases, and 10 bases lay in between. The CDR3 is made up of 13 amino acids. The germline V gene encodes CDR1 MNHEY and CDR2 SVGAGI. Method: immunoSEQ multiplex PCR; TCRdb's copy keeps in-frame clones and lacks some. The top ten clones hold approximately 0.18% of a sample with about 120,000 clones, 90% of them seen once. Study-wide points: Recipient marrow harbored GvH clones, some of which surfaced first in ileum or blood. Graft-donor T cell macrochimerism in patients accompanied high graft-versus-host to host-versus-graft clonal ratios in allografts.

The chain is built from TRBV6-5 and TRBJ1-2; D uncertain. The source is a human donor who received an intestinal transplant. Specimen: unstimulated CD4+ T cells sorted from spleen or lymph node cells, collected before intestinal transplant. CDR3 in amino acids: CASSKPGHYGYTF. For the CDR3, the DNA is TGTGCCAGCAGTAAGCCAGGCCACTATGGCTACACCTTC.